Sequencing of this TCR beta chain was carried out in a study of regulatory T cells in long-lasting Graves disease. Only a few counts were recorded for this clonotype. The antigen remains undetermined. The likely explanation is a read error, given a far larger clone one base away. The conserved phenylalanine or tryptophan is not found at the CDR3 terminus, so this likely reflects a read error. Sample time point: newly diagnosed GD, antithyroid drugs for less than 3 months. Generation of the TCR library employed RNA extracted from PBMCs. American Thyroid Association guidelines served as the basis for diagnosing Graves' disease. This CDR3 is 18 amino acids long. Trimming shortened V by 5 bases and J by 2 bases, and 22 bases separated the two germline ends. Germline V lookup: CDR1 MNHNS, CDR2 SASEGT. Study-level findings and limits: Analyses excluded thyroid tissue, covering peripheral blood alone. Relative to newly diagnosed Graves' patients, persistent ones had lower TCR diversity.

The TCR beta library used iRepertoire HTBI primers with Arm-PCR amplification of CDR3. TCRdb re-analysed the multiplex PCR reads in MiXCR, keeping a single row per CDR3 protein. The sample consists of roughly 220,000 distinct CDR3 sequences, around 18% of them appearing once. The chain links TRBV6-1 to TRBJ1-5; D is unclear. The sequence derives from a female donor with Graves disease. Sequencing was performed on peripheral blood mononuclear cells (PBMCs), taken at new diagnosis, from a patient treated with antithyroid drugs. CDR3 DNA: TGTGCCAGCAGTCGATACCACAACACGGGGATCGGCAATCAGCCCCAGCATTCT. Protein: CASSRYHNTGIGNQPQHS.